Following are 18 T cell receptor beta chains from one sample sequenced in a study of response to subunit inactivated influenza vaccine (dated by TCRdb to 2017 to 2018). The library was obtained by RT-PCR. Sequencing used an Illumina HiSeq 2500. The raw public reads went through TCRdb reprocessing: fastp at Q25, MiXCR clone calling, in-frame beta chains kept. Each CDR3 protein appears once, grouped with its most common genes and DNA. This sample has just under 550,000 distinct CDR3 sequences in its table, and roughly 25% of those were observed once. Roughly 2.8% of the sample goes to the ten largest clones. The same sample was also studied in work on T cells expressing NK-cell markers. The second investigation adds: TCR beta cDNA libraries were made by 5'RACE template switching that added a universal primer site and unique molecular identifiers.

The sample here was CD4+ T cells sorted from PBMCs, taken about 12 days after vaccination. The receptor source for this set is a man in his fifties or sixties who received an inactivated influenza vaccine. Donor details come from another sample of the same person, matched by shared clones.

This chain links TRBV12-3 or TRBV12-4 with TRBJ2-7; D is perhaps TRBD1 (5 bases). Trimming left V 3 bases short and J 6 bases short, with 12 bases between. The CDR3 length is 13 residues. CDR3 protein: CASSLQGSREQYF. The CDR3 nucleotides are TGTGCCAGCAGTTTGCAGGGCTCACGCGAGCAGTACTTC.

A few counts support this clonotype. The chain joins TRBV12-3 or TRBV12-4 to TRBJ2-3; D perhaps matches TRBD1 (6 bases). The CDR3 covers 14 residues. V was pared by 7 bases and J by 0 bases, with 11 bases between. CDR3 in amino acids: CASNGQLSTDTQYF. The CDR3 nucleotides are TGTGCCAGCAATGGACAGCTTAGCACAGATACGCAGTATTTT.

The table lists this clonotype with a few counts. The chain couples TRBV15 to TRBJ2-1; no definite D call. Trimming removed 1 base at V and 2 bases at J, with 12 bases between. The CDR3 has 16 amino acids. Germline V gene sequence: CDR1 LNHNV, CDR2 YYDKDF (reference sequence). CDR3 residues: CATSRGWVSTYNEQFF. As DNA, the CDR3 is TGTGCCACCAGCAGAGGGTGGGTGAGCACCTACAATGAGCAGTTCTTC.

This sequence joins TRBV5-1 and TRBJ2-5; no clear D gene. The germline CDR1 and CDR2 sequences are SGHRS and YFSETQ. The CDR3 is 15 residues long. With 0 bases removed from V and 5 bases from J, the gap between germline ends came to 14 bases. This CDR3 is CASSLDPAVGETQYF. CDR3 DNA sequence: TGCGCCAGCAGCTTGGATCCGGCGGTGGGGGAGACCCAGTACTTC.

This chain links TRBV28 with TRBJ2-7, with 11 bases matching TRBD1. The CDR3 covers 15 residues. After removal of 6 bases from V and 6 bases from J, the junction contained 10 bases not matched to a gene. The germline gives CDR1 MDHEN, CDR2 SYDVKM. CDR3 DNA: TGTGCCAGCAGAATCCTGGGACAGGGGGTTACCGAGCAGTACTTC. Its translation: CASRILGQGVTEQYF.

The chain joins TRBV18 to TRBJ2-2; D gene unclear. Germline lookup yields CDR1 KGHSH and CDR2 LQKENI. CDR3 length equals 15 residues. Trimming pared 7 bases from V and 0 bases from J, leaving 12 bases between. The CDR3 loop is CASWWMASNTGELFF. CDR3 in DNA: TGTGCCAGCTGGTGGATGGCCTCGAACACCGGGGAGCTGTTTTTT.

This chain links TRBV5-1 with TRBJ2-7; TRBD2 matches at 8 bases. CDR1 is SGHRS and CDR2 is YFSETQ in the germline V gene. The V and J ends lost 6 bases and 2 bases, in that order; junction bases with no gene match: 10. The CDR3 runs 15 residues. CDR3 sequence reads: CASNPGVAGTYEQYF. As DNA, the CDR3 is TGCGCCAGCAACCCTGGAGTAGCGGGAACCTACGAGCAGTACTTC.

The chain links TRBV2 to TRBJ1-2; D unresolved. Germline lookup yields CDR1 SNHLY and CDR2 FYNNEI. The CDR3 covers 13 residues. The V end was cut by 2 bases, the J end by 8 bases, with 12 bases between. The CDR3 nucleotides are TGTGCCAGCAGTGAAACCGGGGATCCGGGCTACACCTTC. Encoded protein: CASSETGDPGYTF.

This chain links TRBV7-9 with TRBJ2-7; no reliable D call. CDR1 and CDR2 from the germline V gene are SEHNR and FQNEAQ (reference sequence). This CDR3 has 11 amino acids. Trimming cost V 2 bases and J 5 bases, with 4 bases left between them. DNA of the CDR3: TGTGCCAGCAGCTTATGGGACGAGCAGTACTTC. Its protein product is CASSLWDEQYF. Drawing the rest from reference TRBV7-9 and TRBJ2-7, the complete variable domain is DTGVSQNPRHKITKRGQNVTFRCDPISEHNRLYWYRQTLGQGPEFLTYFQNEAQLEKSRLLSDRFSAERPKGSFSTLEIQRTEQGDSAMYLCASSLWDEQYFGPGTRLTVT.

Concerning this clonotype: Germline is not matched at one junction end, which may reflect a read error. CDR3 nucleotides: TGCAGCGCTAGAGGTGTCCACGGCGGAAAGAACACCGGGGAGCTGTTTTTT. Translating it yields CSARGVHGGKNTGELFF. V usage is TRBV20-1 and J usage is TRBJ2-2; D remains ambiguous. Germline lookup yields CDR1 DFQATT and CDR2 SNEGSKA (reference sequence). This CDR3 has 17 amino acids.

V usage is TRBV6-5 and J usage is TRBJ1-6; D is perhaps TRBD1 (6 bases). V lost 2 bases and J lost 7, with 9 bases in between. There are 14 residues in the CDR3. Looked up from germline, CDR1 is MNHEY and CDR2 is SVGAGI. The CDR3, as DNA: TGTGCCAGCAGTTACAGGGGGGACAATTCACCCCTCCACTTT. Its translation: CASSYRGDNSPLHF.

This chain uses TRBV11-2 with TRBJ2-1; weak D call: TRBD2 (7 bases). The CDR3 extends over 13 amino acids. V lost 1 base and J lost 16, with 17 bases in between. Germline CDR1 reads SGHAT; CDR2 reads FQNNGV. CDR3 in amino acids: CASSLGGLAENFF. CDR3 DNA: TGTGCCAGCAGCTTAGGGGGGCTAGCGGAAAATTTCTTC.

This clonotype has just a few counts. This chain joins TRBV24-1 and TRBJ2-1; 7 bases agree with TRBD2. J lost 2 bases, V lost 7 bases, and 4 bases had no gene match. This CDR3 is 14 amino acids long. Germline loops: CDR1 KGHDR, CDR2 SFDVKD. DNA of the CDR3: TGTGCCACCAGAGCCGCGGGGGCCTACAATGAGCAGTTCTTC. It specifies CATRAAGAYNEQFF.

This clonotype was counted a few times. The CDR3 reads CASSGAGPGELFF. The CDR3 DNA reads as TGTGCCAGCAGCGGGGCGGGGCCCGGGGAGCTGTTTTTT. The rearrangement uses TRBV7-8 and TRBJ2-2, with D perhaps matching TRBD2 (6 bases). The CDR3 runs to 13 residues. Germline CDR1 SGHVS, CDR2 FQNEAQ. V was trimmed by 5 bases and J by 6 bases, leaving 10 bases between them.

Only a few counts were recorded for this clonotype. This sequence joins TRBV28 and TRBJ2-3; 8 nucleotides align to TRBD2. After removal of 5 bases from V and 0 bases from J, the junction contained 10 bases not matched to a gene. Looked up from germline, CDR1 is MDHEN and CDR2 is SYDVKM. The length of the CDR3 is 17 residues. DNA for the CDR3: TGTGCCAGCAGTCCATCACAAAGCGGGAGTAGCACAGATACGCAGTATTTT. Residues: CASSPSQSGSSTDTQYF. The full variable domain, its missing parts supplied by reference TRBV28 and TRBJ2-3, is DVKVTQSSRYLVKRTGEKVFLECVQDMDHENMFWYRQDPGLGLRLIYFSYDVKMKEKGDIPEGYSVSREKKERFSLILESASTNQTSMYLCASSPSQSGSSTDTQYFGPGTRLTVL.

The chain is built from TRBV28 and TRBJ2-7; D possibly corresponds to TRBD2 (6 bases). The CDR3 loop spans 16 amino acids. Trimming took 5 bases from V and 3 from J, leaving 20 bases between them. The germline CDR1 and CDR2 sequences are MDHEN and SYDVKM. CDR3 amino acids: CASSVPGQGGFYEQYF. DNA of the CDR3: TGTGCCAGCAGTGTCCCCGGGCAGGGAGGTTTCTACGAGCAGTACTTC.

This clonotype was observed a single time. The chain has TRBV28 and TRBJ1-2, with D possibly matching TRBD1 (6 bases). This CDR3 contains 14 residues. CDR1 and CDR2 (germline): MDHEN, SYDVKM. The V gene lost 6 bases and the J gene lost 7 bases, with 18 bases spanning the gap. The CDR3 here is CASSSGGHQVGYTF. Here the CDR3 DNA reads TGTGCCAGCAGCTCTGGGGGGCACCAGGTTGGCTACACCTTC.

CDR3 coding DNA: TGTGCCAGCAGCTATGGACAGGGAGTGGTAAACGAGCAGTACTTC. Translated: CASSYGQGVVNEQYF. The V call is TRBV3-1, the J call TRBJ2-7; 8 positions agree with TRBD1. CDR1 LGHDT and CDR2 YNNKEL come from the germline V gene (reference sequence). V dropped 5 bases and J dropped 5; count of bases not matched to a gene: 11. The CDR3 contains 15 residues.